These 18 T cell receptor beta chains were all obtained from the same sample, sequenced in a study of cytomegalovirus exposure and HLA in healthy donors. The PCR had 60 Vbeta and 13 Jbeta primers. Here immunoSEQ multiplex PCR was the method, and the copy in TCRdb shows in-frame clones only, minus some. The table has under 200,000 clones, around 80% seen once. What was sequenced was PBMCs. The source is a male donor in good health and CMV-seropositive.

CDR3 sequence: CASSLFRGRSDTQYF. The CDR3, as DNA: TGTGCCAGCAGCTTATTCAGGGGGCGGTCAGATACGCAGTATTTT. The V call is TRBV7-6, the J call TRBJ2-3; 8 bases map to TRBD1. Germline assignment: CDR1 SGHVS and CDR2 FNYEAQ. Trimming cost V 2 bases and J 4 bases; bases outside gene matches: 5. CDR3 length: 15 residues.

This clone was recorded a few times. The rearrangement joins TRBV7-6 to TRBJ2-6, with D perhaps matching TRBD1 (5 bases). Per the germline V gene, CDR1 is SGHVS and CDR2 is FNYEAQ. V gave up 0 bases and J gave up 2 bases, with 5 bases separating them. There are 15 residues in the CDR3. The CDR3 DNA reads as TGTGCCAGCAGCTTAGCAGGGGCTGGGGCCAACGTCCTGACTTTC. It is translated as CASSLAGAGANVLTF.

On this clone: Additional DNA sequences in this sample encode the identical CDR3. The gene calls are TRBV18 and TRBJ2-3, with no clear D. CDR1 is KGHSH and CDR2 is LQKENI in the germline V gene. Trimming left V 6 bases short and J 1 base short, with 8 bases between. The CDR3 sequence is 13 residues long. The CDR3 region has the DNA TGTGCCAGCTCTCGAACTGGCACAGATACGCAGTATTTT. Amino acid sequence: CASSRTGTDTQYF.

The chain joins TRBV6-6 to TRBJ2-4; no definite D call. CDR1 is MNHNY, CDR2 SVGAGI, per germline (reference sequence). The V end was cut by 6 bases, the J end by 0 bases, with 12 bases between. CDR3 length: 15 residues. CDR3 coding DNA: TGTGCCAGCAGGCCATTGATAGTAGCCAAAAACATTCAGTACTTC. It codes for CASRPLIVAKNIQYF.

The chain combines TRBV19 with TRBJ1-5; D might be TRBD1 (5 bases). This CDR3 has 13 residues. The germline gives CDR1 LNHDA, CDR2 SQIVND (reference sequence). The V and J ends lost 3 bases and 5 bases respectively, with 8 bases between them. The CDR3 nucleotides read TGTGCCAGTAGTATGGGGCAGTATCAGCCCCAGCATTTT. Translation: CASSMGQYQPQHF.

The chain is built from TRBV19 and TRBJ2-3; the match to TRBD1 covers 7 bases. This CDR3 has 13 amino acids. Germline V gene lookup returns CDR1 LNHDA and CDR2 SQIVND (reference sequence). Unmatched junction bases numbered 4, after V lost 5 bases and J lost 5 bases. Here the CDR3 reads CASSDRERDTQYF. The CDR3 coding sequence is TGTGCCAGTAGTGACAGGGAGAGAGATACGCAGTATTTT.

This sequence joins TRBV15 and TRBJ2-5, with 11 bases matching TRBD1. The germline V gene has CDR1 LNHNV and CDR2 YYDKDF (reference sequence). Trimming took 1 base from V and 1 from J; bases not matched to a gene: 5. The CDR3 sequence is 17 residues long. The CDR3 DNA is TGTGCCACCAGCAGAGGCTACGGACAGGGGGCCCAAGAGACCCAGTACTTC. This gives the protein CATSRGYGQGAQETQYF.

The chain links TRBV11-2 to TRBJ1-1, with TRBD1 as a possible D gene (6 bases). This CDR3 region has 15 residues. The V end lost 5 bases, the J end lost 4 bases, and 17 bases lay between the germline ends. Germline V lookup: CDR1 SGHAT, CDR2 FQNNGV. Here the CDR3 DNA reads TGTGCCAGCAGCCCCCTGGCGGGGGCGATCACTGAAGCTTTCTTT. Protein sequence: CASSPLAGAITEAFF.

This clone showed up just once. This chain links TRBV6-5 with TRBJ1-1; 7 bases align to TRBD1. The V gene's germline CDR1 is MNHEY and CDR2 SVGAGI. This CDR3 region has 14 residues. The ends lost 5 bases at V and 4 bases at J; junction bases unmatched: 7. The CDR3 DNA sequence: TGTGCCAGCAGTGCGACGGGACAGAGCACTGAAGCTTTCTTT. Its translation is CASSATGQSTEAFF.

The chain carries TRBV14 and TRBJ2-5, with 7 bases matching TRBD1. J gave up 2 bases and V 4 bases, and 10 bases lay outside the gene matches. CDR3 length: 16 amino acids. Germline CDR1 SGHDN, CDR2 FVKESK. Written as DNA, the CDR3 is TGTGCCAGCAGCCCTCCCCCGACAGGGATGCAAGAGACCCAGTACTTC. It translates to CASSPPPTGMQETQYF. Full variable domain (outside the CDR3, taken from reference TRBV14 and TRBJ2-5): EAGVTQFPSHSVIEKGQTVTLRCDPISGHDNLYWYRRVMGKEIKFLLHFVKESKQDESGMPNNRFLAERTGGTYSTLKVQPAELEDSGVYFCASSPPPTGMQETQYFGPGTRLLVL.

The chain uses TRBV30 and TRBJ2-3; TRBD1 might be the D (5 bases). There are 14 residues in the CDR3. Germline CDR1 reads GTSNPN; CDR2 reads SVGIG (reference sequence). The V gene lost 0 bases and the J gene lost 0 bases, with 7 bases spanning the gap. CDR3 in amino acids: CAWSVQGSTDTQYF. In DNA, the CDR3 is TGTGCCTGGAGTGTCCAGGGAAGCACAGATACGCAGTATTTT. Full variable domain (missing parts from reference TRBV30 and TRBJ2-3): SQTIHQWPATLVQPVGSPLSLECTVEGTSNPNLYWYRQAAGRGLQLLFYSVGIGQISSEVPQNLSASRPQDRQFILSSKKLLLSDSGFYLCAWSVQGSTDTQYFGPGTRLTVL.

The chain links TRBV15 to TRBJ2-1; the match to TRBD1 covers 7 bases. This CDR3 has 13 amino acids. The germline V gene has CDR1 LNHNV and CDR2 YYDKDF (reference sequence). V was clipped by 5 bases and J by 8 bases; unmatched bases: 6. The CDR3 loop is CATSLTGFDEQFF. The CDR3 DNA sequence: TGTGCCACCAGCTTGACAGGGTTCGATGAGCAGTTCTTC.

The gene calls are TRBV4-2 and TRBJ2-1, with a tentative D call TRBD2 (7 bases). Germline V gene sequence: CDR1 LGHNA, CDR2 YNFKEQ. Trimming removed 0 bases from V and 5 bases from J, with 17 bases in between. This CDR3 has 17 amino acids. The CDR3 DNA reads as TGTGCCAGCAGCCAAGACTGGGGGCGGGAGAGGAACAATGAGCAGTTCTTC. Protein: CASSQDWGRERNNEQFF.

V usage is TRBV11-3 and J usage is TRBJ1-5; no reliable D call. With 6 bases removed from V and 1 base from J, the gap between germline ends came to 7 bases. Germline V gene sequence: CDR1 SGHNT, CDR2 YENEEA. This CDR3 has 13 residues. CDR3 region: CASSIRSNQPQHF. The CDR3 region has the DNA TGTGCCAGCAGTATCCGGAGCAATCAGCCCCAGCATTTT.

This rearrangement joins TRBV27 to TRBJ2-5; D may be TRBD2 (6 bases). The CDR3 is 14 amino acids. V gave up 3 bases and J gave up 8 bases, with 16 bases separating them. Per germline, CDR1 MNHEY and CDR2 SMNVEV (reference sequence). As DNA, the CDR3 is TGTGCCAGCAGTTTTGGGGGGACCCCCGCAACCCAGTACTTC. This encodes CASSFGGTPATQYF.

The chain recombines TRBV19 with TRBJ2-1, with TRBD2 identical over 7 bases. This CDR3 region has 17 residues. The junction had 14 bases not matched to a gene; V was cut back by 2 bases and J by 7 bases. Germline V gene lookup returns CDR1 LNHDA and CDR2 SQIVND (reference sequence). The DNA for the CDR3 is TGTGCCAGTAGTATATTCGGGGCAGCGGGATCTGTGAATGAGCAGTTCTTC. It yields the protein CASSIFGAAGSVNEQFF.

The V gene is TRBV7-6, the J gene TRBJ2-6; D unclear. The V gene lost 2 bases and the J gene lost 0 bases, with 8 bases spanning the gap. Germline V CDR1 and CDR2: SGHVS, FNYEAQ. The CDR3 is 16 amino acids. CDR3 protein: CASSLWSSSGANVLTF. The CDR3 nucleotides read TGTGCCAGCAGCTTATGGAGTTCCTCTGGGGCCAACGTCCTGACTTTC.

This clone appeared a single time. The chain combines TRBV9 with TRBJ2-2, with 9 bases aligning to TRBD2. The ends lost 4 bases at V and 4 bases at J; junction bases unmatched: 8. Germline loops: CDR1 SGDLS, CDR2 YYNGEE. This CDR3 is 16 amino acids long. The CDR3 is CASSMTSGILTGELFF. The DNA for the CDR3 is TGTGCCAGCAGCATGACTAGCGGAATACTCACCGGGGAGCTGTTTTTT. The full variable domain, with the rest looked up from reference TRBV9 and TRBJ2-2, is DSGVTQTPKHLITATGQRVTLRCSPRSGDLSVYWYQQSLDQGLQFLIQYYNGEERAKGNILERFSAQQFPDLHSELNLSSLELGDSALYFCASSMTSGILTGELFFGEGSRLTVL.